Below are 27 T cell receptor beta chains sequenced from a single sample in a study of identical twins. TCRdb re-derived calls from the 5' RACE reads in MiXCR, one entry per CDR3 protein. The table lists hundreds of thousands of distinct CDR3 sequences, 21% of them singletons. These data were also reused for a study on T cells expressing NK-cell markers.

Sample: PBMCs. The receptors come from a woman between 18 and 30 years old in good health.

This clonotype was detected only a few times. V gene TRBV6-2 or TRBV6-3 combines with J gene TRBJ2-3, with TRBD2 identical over 10 bases. This CDR3 region has 18 residues. Germline V gene data show CDR1 as MNHEY and CDR2 as SVGEGT. The V gene end was trimmed by 2 bases and the J gene end by 5 bases; junction bases not matched to a gene: 13. The CDR3 here is CASSYDYGLAELRDTQYF. In DNA form, the CDR3 reads TGTGCCAGCAGTTACGACTACGGACTAGCGGAGCTCCGAGATACGCAGTATTTT.

This clonotype was seen a few times. The chain recombines TRBV10-3 with TRBJ2-1, with TRBD2 matching 8 bases. Per the germline V gene, CDR1 is ENHRY and CDR2 is SYGVKD. V was pared by 6 bases and J by 7 bases, with 2 bases of the junction left unmatched. This CDR3 region has 12 residues. In DNA form, the CDR3 reads TGTGCCATCAGGGGACTAGAGAATGAGCAGTTCTTC. It codes for CAIRGLENEQFF.

The V gene is TRBV6-1, the J gene TRBJ2-5, with 9 bases matching TRBD1. The CDR3 totals 13 residues. With V trimmed by 6 bases and J by 5 bases, 4 bases remained unmatched. Germline V gene lookup returns CDR1 MNHNS and CDR2 SASEGT. As DNA, the CDR3 is TGTGCCAGCAGAAAAACAGGGGGCGAGACCCAGTACTTC. Translation: CASRKTGGETQYF.

The J gene is TRBJ2-5, the V gene TRBV6-5; D might be TRBD2 (6 bases). The CDR3 runs to 16 residues. V dropped 0 bases and J dropped 4 bases, with 15 bases sitting between them. Looked up from germline, CDR1 is MNHEY and CDR2 is SVGAGI. CDR3 sequence: CASSYSRSGAGETQYF. The CDR3 nucleotides are TGTGCCAGCAGTTACTCAAGATCGGGAGCGGGAGAGACCCAGTACTTC.

This clonotype came up a few times. The chain employs TRBV12-3 or TRBV12-4 and TRBJ1-2; D perhaps matches TRBD1 (5 bases). V lost 6 bases and J 0 bases, leaving 14 bases between the germline ends. The CDR3 is 15 amino acids. The CDR3 DNA is TGTGCCAGCAGCGTCGGAGGACAAGCTAACTATGGCTACACCTTC. It encodes CASSVGGQANYGYTF.

The rearrangement links TRBV29-1 to TRBJ1-3, with 7 bases lining up with TRBD1. The CDR3 is 13 amino acids. The J segment lost 4 bases and the V segment lost 3 bases, leaving 3 bases of the junction unmatched. Per germline, CDR1 SQVTM and CDR2 ANQGSEA. The CDR3 protein is CSVDGTVGNTIYF. The CDR3 bases are TGCAGCGTTGATGGGACAGTCGGAAACACCATATATTTT.

This clonotype was observed once. CDR3 loop: CASSRGLPQGAFF. In DNA form, the CDR3 reads TGTGCCAGCAGTCGGGGTCTTCCCCAAGGAGCTTTCTTT. The rearrangement links TRBV12-3 or TRBV12-4 to TRBJ1-1; D uncertain. Trimming removed 5 bases at V and 10 bases at J, with 17 bases between. The CDR3 length is 13 residues.

This clonotype has only a few counts. The J gene is TRBJ2-3, the V gene TRBV7-9, with D unclear. From germline, CDR1 is SEHNR and CDR2 FQNEAQ (reference sequence). V was shortened by 4 bases and J by 7 bases, with 21 bases between the two germline ends. The CDR3 length is 16 residues. CDR3 sequence reads: CASSSQTTHPAYTQYF. CDR3 sequence (DNA): TGTGCCAGCAGCTCCCAAACGACCCACCCAGCGTATACGCAGTATTTT.

This clonotype was recorded a few times. This sequence joins TRBV6-2 or TRBV6-3 and TRBJ1-2; D possibly corresponds to TRBD1 (6 bases). Trimming left V 4 bases short and J 3 bases short, with 9 bases between. CDR3 size: 13 residues. Germline CDR1 and CDR2: MNHEY and SVGEGT. The CDR3 coding sequence is TGTGCCAGCAGTTCGGACAGCCACTATGGCTACACCTTC. This sequence encodes CASSSDSHYGYTF.

This clonotype has a handful of counts. The rearrangement uses TRBV12-3 or TRBV12-4 and TRBJ2-5; D is uncertain. Trimming shortened V by 8 bases and J by 4 bases, and 20 bases separated the two germline ends. This CDR3 has 15 amino acids. The CDR3 is CASGPGGTDGETQYF. The CDR3 nucleotides read TGTGCCAGCGGCCCGGGCGGCACGGACGGAGAGACCCAGTACTTC.

There are a few counts of this clonotype. The chain has TRBV12-3 or TRBV12-4 and TRBJ1-6; D remains unclear. This CDR3 comprises 14 residues. Trimming shortened V by 3 bases and J by 12 bases, and 15 bases separated the two germline ends. CDR3 nucleotides: TGTGCCAGCAGTTTCTCGTCAATACATCGACCCCTCCACTTT. The encoded protein is CASSFSSIHRPLHF.

This clonotype was seen many times. The J gene is TRBJ1-3, the V gene TRBV7-9; D call uncertain. The V end lost 1 base, the J end lost 4 bases, and 2 bases lay between the germline ends. CDR3 size: 12 residues. From germline, CDR1 is SEHNR and CDR2 FQNEAQ (reference sequence). The CDR3: CASSLDGNTIYF. The CDR3 nucleotides are TGTGCCAGCAGCTTAGACGGAAACACCATATATTTT. Complete variable domain (other parts from reference TRBV7-9 and TRBJ1-3): DTGVSQNPRHKITKRGQNVTFRCDPISEHNRLYWYRQTLGQGPEFLTYFQNEAQLEKSRLLSDRFSAERPKGSFSTLEIQRTEQGDSAMYLCASSLDGNTIYFGEGSWLTVV.

V usage is TRBV6-2 or TRBV6-3 and J usage is TRBJ2-1; possibly TRBD1 or TRBD2 for D (5 bases each). The V end lost 2 bases, the J end lost 1 base, and 27 bases lay between the germline ends. From germline, CDR1 is MNHEY and CDR2 SVGEGT. The CDR3 runs to 21 residues. The DNA for the CDR3 is TGTGCCAGCAGTTACCCGAGTGGGGGAGAGTATCACAAACCTTCCTACAATGAGCAGTTCTTC. It is translated as CASSYPSGGEYHKPSYNEQFF.

The chain employs TRBV20-1 and TRBJ2-3; the match to TRBD2 covers 8 bases. CDR1 DFQATT and CDR2 SNEGSKA come from the germline V gene (reference sequence). With 3 bases clipped from V and 2 bases from J, the junction kept 7 bases outside the gene matches. This CDR3 spans 15 amino acids. This chain's CDR3 is CSASLRGAYTDTQYF. CDR3 nucleotides: TGCAGTGCTAGTTTGCGGGGGGCCTACACAGATACGCAGTATTTT.

The chain is built from TRBV6-2 or TRBV6-3 and TRBJ2-1, with TRBD2 identical over 8 bases. V trimming: 8 bases; J trimming: 0 bases; junction bases outside the gene matches: 18. The CDR3 runs 19 residues. Germline V gene data show CDR1 as MNHEY and CDR2 as SVGEGT. DNA of the CDR3: TGTGCCAGCTCACACTCCCGGACTAGCAGTATTAGCTCCTACAATGAGCAGTTCTTC. Its protein is CASSHSRTSSISSYNEQFF.

This clonotype was observed a few times. The chain uses TRBV20-1 and TRBJ2-2; TRBD2 agrees at 13 bases. The CDR3 runs to 16 residues. Germline trimming cut 6 bases from V and 4 bases from J; bases unmatched to any gene: 8. Germline V gene data show CDR1 as DFQATT and CDR2 as SNEGSKA (reference sequence). CDR3 region: CSARGTSGMGTGELFF. The CDR3 nucleotides are TGCAGTGCAAGGGGGACTAGCGGGATGGGCACCGGGGAGCTGTTTTTT.

The chain employs TRBV7-2 and TRBJ2-7; TRBD2 might be the D (5 bases). The length of the CDR3 is 14 residues. The V gene's germline CDR1 is SGHTA and CDR2 FQGNSA. Trimming stripped 0 bases from V and 6 bases from J, with 12 bases between. The DNA for the CDR3 is TGTGCCAGCAGCTTAGCTTCTGGACGGGGCGAGCAGTACTTC. The encoded protein is CASSLASGRGEQYF.

V gene TRBV5-1 combines with J gene TRBJ2-7; D perhaps matches TRBD2 (5 bases). The CDR3 has 14 residues. V dropped 3 bases and J dropped 0 bases, with 10 bases sitting between them. In germline, CDR1 is SGHRS, CDR2 YFSETQ. The CDR3 here is CASSWTGYSYEQYF. The CDR3 coding sequence is TGCGCCAGCAGCTGGACTGGCTACTCCTACGAGCAGTACTTC.

This clonotype was seen a few times. This chain joins TRBV7-2 and TRBJ2-4; 8 positions match TRBD1. This CDR3 is 13 amino acids long. The ends lost 1 base at V and 11 bases at J; junction bases unmatched: 4. CDR1 SGHTA and CDR2 FQGNSA come from the germline V gene. The CDR3 DNA reads as TGTGCCAGCAGCTTAGAGGGGACAGGCGTTCAGTACTTC. Translating gives CASSLEGTGVQYF.

This CDR3 reads CASSQGRGRDTGELFF. CDR3 in DNA: TGCGCCAGCAGCCAAGGGAGGGGGAGGGACACCGGGGAGCTGTTTTTT. This chain links TRBV4-3 with TRBJ2-2; D might be TRBD2 (7 bases). CDR1 is LGHNA and CDR2 is YSLEER in the germline V gene. The CDR3 extends over 16 amino acids. Trimming pared 1 base from V and 3 bases from J, leaving 12 bases between.

This clonotype was seen more than once but under ten times. The J gene is TRBJ2-7, the V gene TRBV3-1; 12 bases fit TRBD2. The V segment lost 4 bases and the J segment 3 bases; nucleotides outside the gene matches: 7. This CDR3 is built from 16 residues. CDR1 is LGHDT and CDR2 is YNNKEL in the germline V gene (reference sequence). Written as DNA, the CDR3 is TGTGCCAGCAGCCCCTTAGGGACTAGCGGGTACTACGAGCAGTACTTC. Translating gives CASSPLGTSGYYEQYF.

This clonotype was seen more than once but under ten times. The chain uses TRBV20-1 and TRBJ2-2; tentative D call: TRBD1 (6 bases). Trimming cost V 3 bases and J 5 bases, with 16 bases left between them. The CDR3 is made up of 15 amino acids. Germline V lookup: CDR1 DFQATT, CDR2 SNEGSKA (reference sequence). The CDR3 is CSARRQGISTGELFF. The CDR3 DNA follows: TGCAGTGCTAGGCGGCAGGGGATTTCGACCGGGGAGCTGTTTTTT.

This clonotype has a count of ten or more. The gene calls are TRBV5-1 and TRBJ2-7, with D possibly being TRBD1 (6 bases). Trimming took off 4 bases at V and 3 bases at J, with 11 bases between the two ends. CDR3 length equals 13 residues. Germline CDR1 is SGHRS and CDR2 is YFSETQ. In DNA form, the CDR3 reads TGCGCCAGCAGCCTACAGGGTCGCTACGAGCAGTACTTC. As protein: CASSLQGRYEQYF. The full variable domain, with the rest looked up from reference TRBV5-1 and TRBJ2-7, is KAGVTQTPRYLIKTRGQQVTLSCSPISGHRSVSWYQQTPGQGLQFLFEYFSETQRNKGNFPGRFSGRQFSNSRSEMNVSTLELGDSALYLCASSLQGRYEQYFGPGTRLTVT.

The sample holds a few counts of this clonotype. This chain joins TRBV6-1 and TRBJ2-3; perhaps TRBD2 as D (6 bases). Trimming left V 6 bases short and J 4 bases short, with 11 bases between. The CDR3 is 13 amino acids. Germline CDR1 and CDR2: MNHNS and SASEGT. CDR3 sequence (DNA): TGTGCCAGCAGGAGTAGCGGTTCAGATACGCAGTATTTT. The encoded protein is CASRSSGSDTQYF.

The chain recombines TRBV5-1 with TRBJ2-7; D is ambiguous. The CDR3 is 14 residues long. CDR1 SGHRS and CDR2 YFSETQ come from the germline V gene. V shed 0 bases and J shed 3 bases, with 10 bases lying between them. The CDR3 DNA is TGCGCCAGCAGCTTGGATGGGCTATTCTACGAGCAGTACTTC. It is translated as CASSLDGLFYEQYF. Filled out from reference TRBV5-1 and TRBJ2-7, the complete variable domain reads KAGVTQTPRYLIKTRGQQVTLSCSPISGHRSVSWYQQTPGQGLQFLFEYFSETQRNKGNFPGRFSGRQFSNSRSEMNVSTLELGDSALYLCASSLDGLFYEQYFGPGTRLTVT.

The chain uses TRBV5-6 and TRBJ2-7; 8 bases are a match to TRBD2. Germline-derived CDR1 and CDR2 are SGHDT and YYEEEE. CDR3 size: 14 residues. The V gene end was trimmed by 10 bases and the J gene end by 2 bases; junction bases not matched to a gene: 11. CDR3 DNA sequence: TGTGCCTCCAACCTTGCGGGGGGCGCCTACGAGCAGTACTTC. It is translated as CASNLAGGAYEQYF.

This clonotype was counted at least ten times. The chain carries TRBV10-3 and TRBJ2-1; 11 bases align to TRBD2. V was pared by 5 bases and J by 3 bases, with 3 bases of the junction left unmatched. CDR1 and CDR2 (germline): ENHRY, SYGVKD. The length of the CDR3 is 15 residues. The DNA for the CDR3 is TGTGCCATCAGTCCTACTAGCGGGGGCTACAATGAGCAGTTCTTC. Its translation: CAISPTSGGYNEQFF.